This TCR beta chain was sequenced in a study of blood T cell repertoires in COVID-19. Overall study: Acute and convalescent COVID-19 samples came from the United States, Italy and Spain. Sources were T cells, B-cell-depleted T cells, or PBMCs; the material itself was cDNA or gDNA.

Per the original data handling: Amplification of reference gene primers was used by the study to estimate nucleated cell counts. The data were produced by immunoSEQ multiplex PCR, yet TCRdb's version contains in-frame clones alone and is incomplete. V and J calls and clone size are given by that table; D and trimming were obtained from the DNA. The repertoire holds approximately 450,000 clones, roughly 90% seen once, with 4% to 5.5% in the top ten. Material for sequencing was peripheral blood. This sequence originates from a woman in her 30s with acute or convalescent COVID-19.

This chain's CDR3 is CASSLGAGEKLFF. The CDR3 coding sequence is TGCGCCAGCAGCTTGGGGGCAGGAGAAAAACTGTTTTTT. The chain recombines TRBV5-1 with TRBJ1-4, with D uncertain. The V end lost 0 bases, the J end lost 8 bases, and 8 bases lay between the germline ends. CDR1 SGHRS and CDR2 YFSETQ come from the germline V gene. The CDR3 length is 13 residues.